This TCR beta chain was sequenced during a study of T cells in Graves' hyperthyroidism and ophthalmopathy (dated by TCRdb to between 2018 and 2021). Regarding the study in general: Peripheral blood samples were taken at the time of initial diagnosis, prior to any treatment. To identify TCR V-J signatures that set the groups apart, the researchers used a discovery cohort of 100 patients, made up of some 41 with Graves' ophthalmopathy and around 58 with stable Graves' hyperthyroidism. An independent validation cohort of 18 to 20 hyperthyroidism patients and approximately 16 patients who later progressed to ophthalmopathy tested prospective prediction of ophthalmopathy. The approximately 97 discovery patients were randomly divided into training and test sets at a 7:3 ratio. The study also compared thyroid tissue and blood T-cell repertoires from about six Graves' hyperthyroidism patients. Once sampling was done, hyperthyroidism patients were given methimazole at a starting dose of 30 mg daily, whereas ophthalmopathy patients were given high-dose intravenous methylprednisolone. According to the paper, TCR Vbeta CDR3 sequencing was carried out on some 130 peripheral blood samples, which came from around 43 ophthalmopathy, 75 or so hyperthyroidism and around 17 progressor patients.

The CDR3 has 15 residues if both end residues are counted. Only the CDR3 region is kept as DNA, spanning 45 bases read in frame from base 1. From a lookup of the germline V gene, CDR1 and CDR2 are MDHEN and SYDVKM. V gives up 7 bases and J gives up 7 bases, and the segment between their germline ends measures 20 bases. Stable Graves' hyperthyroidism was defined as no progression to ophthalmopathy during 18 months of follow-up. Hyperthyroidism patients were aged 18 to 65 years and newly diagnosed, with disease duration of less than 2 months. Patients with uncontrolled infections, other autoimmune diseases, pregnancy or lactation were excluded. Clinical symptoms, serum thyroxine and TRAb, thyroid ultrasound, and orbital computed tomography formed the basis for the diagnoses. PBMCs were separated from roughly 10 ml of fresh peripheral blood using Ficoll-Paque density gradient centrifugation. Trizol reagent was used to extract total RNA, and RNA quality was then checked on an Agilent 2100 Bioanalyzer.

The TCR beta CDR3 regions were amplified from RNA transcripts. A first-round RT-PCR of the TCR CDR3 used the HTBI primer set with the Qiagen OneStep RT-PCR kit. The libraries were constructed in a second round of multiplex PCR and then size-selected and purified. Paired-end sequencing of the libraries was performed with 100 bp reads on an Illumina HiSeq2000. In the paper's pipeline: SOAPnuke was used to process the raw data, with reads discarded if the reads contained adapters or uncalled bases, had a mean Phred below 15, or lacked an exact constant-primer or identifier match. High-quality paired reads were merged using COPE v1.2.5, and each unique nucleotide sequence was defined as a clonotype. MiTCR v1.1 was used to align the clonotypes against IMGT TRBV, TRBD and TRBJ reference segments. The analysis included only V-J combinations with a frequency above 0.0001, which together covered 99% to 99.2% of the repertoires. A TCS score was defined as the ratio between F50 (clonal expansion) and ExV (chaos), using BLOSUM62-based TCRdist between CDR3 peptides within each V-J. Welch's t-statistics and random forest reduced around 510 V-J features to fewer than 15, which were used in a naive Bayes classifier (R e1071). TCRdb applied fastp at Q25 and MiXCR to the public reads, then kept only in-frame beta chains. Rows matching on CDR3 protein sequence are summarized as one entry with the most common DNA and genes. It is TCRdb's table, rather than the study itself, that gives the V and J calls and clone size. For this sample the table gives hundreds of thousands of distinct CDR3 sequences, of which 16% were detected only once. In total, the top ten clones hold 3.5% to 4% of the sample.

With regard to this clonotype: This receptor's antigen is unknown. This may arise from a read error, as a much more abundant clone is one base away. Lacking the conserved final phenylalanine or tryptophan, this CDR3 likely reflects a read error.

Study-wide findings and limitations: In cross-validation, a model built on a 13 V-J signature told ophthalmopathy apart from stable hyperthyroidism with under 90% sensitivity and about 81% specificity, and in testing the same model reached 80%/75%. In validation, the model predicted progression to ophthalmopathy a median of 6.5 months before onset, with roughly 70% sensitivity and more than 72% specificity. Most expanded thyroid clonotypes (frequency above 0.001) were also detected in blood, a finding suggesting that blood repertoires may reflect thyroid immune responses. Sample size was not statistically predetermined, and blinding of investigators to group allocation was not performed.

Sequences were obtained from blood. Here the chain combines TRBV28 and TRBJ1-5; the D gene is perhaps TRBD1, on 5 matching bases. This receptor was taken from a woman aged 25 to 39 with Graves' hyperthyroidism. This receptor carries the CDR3 CASTFSGVRGQPQHL. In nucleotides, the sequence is TGTGCCAGCACATTCTCGGGAGTTAGGGGCCAGCCCCAGCATCTT.